This passage covers 7 T cell receptor beta chains from one sample sequenced in a study of blood T cells in healthy people across ages. A second PCR of about 6 to 11 cycles used a sample-barcoded 5' primer and a J-beta primer mix. TCRdb called the 5' RACE reads again in MiXCR, with one record for every CDR3 protein. The data show under 1,000,000 distinct CDR3 sequences, about 45% seen once. The sequencing input was blood. The receptors shown here come from a man older than 75 in good health.

The rearrangement joins TRBV7-2 to TRBJ2-6; the D gene is possibly TRBD1 (6 bases). V was clipped by 6 bases and J by 0 bases, with 12 bases between them. This CDR3 is 16 amino acids long. Germline CDR1 and CDR2: SGHTA and FQGNSA. The CDR3, as DNA: TGTGCCAGCAGGGGGGCCAGTCACTCTGGGGCCAACGTCCTGACTTTC. Translation: CASRGASHSGANVLTF.

V is TRBV10-3 and J is TRBJ1-2; D uncertain. V shed 3 bases and J shed 2 bases, with 13 bases lying between them. Germline CDR1 ENHRY, CDR2 SYGVKD. This CDR3 is 15 amino acids long. CDR3 sequence: CAISDPGRANYGYTF. DNA of the CDR3: TGTGCCATCAGTGATCCGGGGAGAGCGAACTATGGCTACACCTTC.

This clonotype was detected ten times or more. The J gene is TRBJ2-5, the V gene TRBV7-2; the match to TRBD2 covers 11 bases. Germline lookup yields CDR1 SGHTA and CDR2 FQGNSA. The CDR3 is made up of 15 amino acids. After removal of 1 base from V and 5 bases from J, the junction contained 3 bases not matched to a gene. Here the CDR3 reads CASSLVSGRGETQYF. In nucleotides, the CDR3 is TGTGCCAGCAGCTTAGTTAGCGGGAGGGGGGAGACCCAGTACTTC.

This clonotype was seen many times. The junction departs from germline at one end; a sequencing error may be responsible. Here the CDR3 reads CASSSDTWSEQFF. The DNA of the CDR3 is TGTGCTAGCAGCTCCGATACCTGGAGTGAGCAGTTCTTC. This chain connects TRBV7-7 to TRBJ2-1, with D unclear. The CDR3 sequence is 13 residues long. Germline CDR1 SSHAT, CDR2 FNYEAQ (reference sequence).

This clonotype has only a few counts. The gene calls are TRBV18 and TRBJ2-2; no definite D call. V shed 6 bases and J shed 7 bases, with 24 bases lying between them. Germline V gene data show CDR1 as KGHSH and CDR2 as LQKENI. This CDR3 comprises 17 residues. The chain's CDR3 is CASSNLGDPGSLGELFF. The DNA for the CDR3 is TGTGCCAGCTCGAATCTGGGCGACCCTGGTTCCCTCGGGGAGCTGTTTTTT.

The chain couples TRBV12-3 or TRBV12-4 to TRBJ1-4; D is possibly TRBD1 (5 bases). The CDR3 covers 15 residues. The germline V and J ends were trimmed by 0 bases and 6 bases, with 11 bases remaining between them. In DNA, the CDR3 is TGTGCCAGCAGTTTAGCGAGGGGAGAGGATGAAAAACTGTTTTTT. This gives the protein CASSLARGEDEKLFF.

The J gene is TRBJ2-2, the V gene TRBV4-1, with D perhaps TRBD1 (6 bases). The germline V gene has CDR1 MGHRA and CDR2 YSYEKL. This CDR3 has 16 amino acids. V was cut by 0 bases and J by 1 base, with 9 bases left in between. CDR3 loop: CASSQDSTGNTGELFF. Here the CDR3 DNA reads TGCGCCAGCAGCCAAGACTCGACAGGGAACACCGGGGAGCTGTTTTTT.